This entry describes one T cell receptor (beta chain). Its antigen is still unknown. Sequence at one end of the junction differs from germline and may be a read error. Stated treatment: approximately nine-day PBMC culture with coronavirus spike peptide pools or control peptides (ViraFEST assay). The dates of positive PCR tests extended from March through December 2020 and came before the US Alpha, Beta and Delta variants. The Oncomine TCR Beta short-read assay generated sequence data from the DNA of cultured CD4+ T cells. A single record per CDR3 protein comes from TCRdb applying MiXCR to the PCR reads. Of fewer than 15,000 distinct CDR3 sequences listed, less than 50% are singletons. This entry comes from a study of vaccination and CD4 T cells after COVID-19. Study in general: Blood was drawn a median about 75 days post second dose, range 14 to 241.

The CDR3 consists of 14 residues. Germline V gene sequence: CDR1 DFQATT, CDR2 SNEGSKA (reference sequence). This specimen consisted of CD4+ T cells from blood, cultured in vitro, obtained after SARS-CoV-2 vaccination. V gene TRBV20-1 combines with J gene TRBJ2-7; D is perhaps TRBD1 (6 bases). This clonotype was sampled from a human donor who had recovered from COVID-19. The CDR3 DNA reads TGCAGTGCTAGAGCCCAGGGGCAGTCCTACGGGCAGTACTTC. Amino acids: CSARAQGQSYGQYF.